These 12 T cell receptor beta chains came from one sample sequenced in a study of T cell responses to AZD1222 COVID-19 vaccine. TCRdb's table, derived via immunoSEQ multiplex PCR, lists solely in-frame clones and lacks some. The data contain tens of thousands of clones, 80% of them seen just once; the ten biggest clones take up over 12%. The source material was peripheral blood, sampled 28 days after the second AZD1222 dose. Source of these receptors: an adult who received the AZD1222 COVID-19 vaccine.

The J gene is TRBJ2-1, the V gene TRBV7-2; D may be TRBD1 or TRBD2 (6 bases each). The CDR3 loop spans 15 amino acids. CDR1 is SGHTA, CDR2 FQGNSA, per germline. V lost 1 base and J 4 bases, leaving 11 bases between the germline ends. CDR3 nucleotides: TGTGCCAGCAGCTTAGGAGGGGGGCGGTACAATGAGCAGTTCTTC. Translating it yields CASSLGGGRYNEQFF. Based on the CDR3 plus reference TRBV7-2 and TRBJ2-1, the full variable domain is GAGVSQSPSNKVTEKGKDVELRCDPISGHTALYWYRQSLGQGLEFLIYFQGNSAPDKSGLPSDRFSAERTGGSVSTLTIQRTQQEDSAVYLCASSLGGGRYNEQFFGPGTRLTVL.

This chain uses TRBV2 with TRBJ1-4; 11 bases align to TRBD1. Germline CDR1 is SNHLY and CDR2 is FYNNEI. Trimming removed 5 bases from V and 8 bases from J; junction bases left unmatched: 4. This CDR3 has 14 amino acids. CDR3 DNA: TGTGCCAGCAGTCCCGGGACAGGGGGGGAAAAACTGTTTTTT. It yields the protein CASSPGTGGEKLFF.

The V and J genes are TRBV6-1 and TRBJ2-7, with D perhaps given as TRBD1 or TRBD2 (5 bases each). V was pared by 3 bases and J by 3 bases, with 21 bases between. Per the germline V gene, CDR1 is MNHNS and CDR2 is SASEGT. This CDR3 has 17 residues. The CDR3: CASSDSSGGTFIYEQYF. The CDR3 DNA follows: TGTGCCAGCAGTGATAGTTCCGGTGGGACGTTCATCTACGAGCAGTACTTC.

This clone was counted a few times. CDR3 amino acids: CASKTRRTEAFF. DNA of the CDR3: TGTGCCAGTAAGACGCGGAGGACTGAAGCTTTCTTT. The rearrangement joins TRBV19 to TRBJ1-1; the D is unclear. V was cut by 7 bases and J by 5 bases, with 11 bases left in between. Germline CDR1 reads LNHDA; CDR2 reads SQIVND (reference sequence). This CDR3 region has 12 residues.

V usage is TRBV12-5 and J usage is TRBJ2-1, with 9 bases fitting TRBD1. V gave up 4 bases and J gave up 5 bases; unmatched junction bases: 9. Germline V CDR1 and CDR2: LGHNT, FRNRAP. The CDR3 runs to 16 residues. The CDR3 DNA follows: TGTGCTAGTGGTTGGAGATCGGGACAGGGAAACAATGAGCAGTTCTTC. Translation gives CASGWRSGQGNNEQFF. The entire variable domain, with the rest obtained from reference TRBV12-5 and TRBJ2-1, is as follows: DARVTQTPRHKVTEMGQEVTMRCQPILGHNTVFWYRQTMMQGLELLAYFRNRAPLDDSGMPKDRFSAEMPDATLATLKIQPSEPRDSAVYFCASGWRSGQGNNEQFFGPGTRLTVL.

Written as DNA, the CDR3 is TGTGCCAGCTCCAACCGACAGGGTCTATTATCACCCCTCCACTTT. Its protein is CASSNRQGLLSPLHF. V is TRBV27 and J is TRBJ1-6, with 7 bases lining up with TRBD1. Germline V gene data show CDR1 as MNHEY and CDR2 as SMNVEV (reference sequence). This CDR3 is built from 15 residues. V was pared by 8 bases and J by 10 bases, with 14 bases of the junction left unmatched.

The chain uses TRBV5-1 and TRBJ1-4, with D hard to call. The germline V gene has CDR1 SGHRS and CDR2 YFSETQ. V lost 5 bases and J 3 bases, leaving 17 bases between the germline ends. The CDR3 is made up of 16 amino acids. The CDR3 sequence is CASRDGLGPANEKLFF. CDR3 coding DNA: TGCGCCAGCAGGGACGGCCTGGGCCCGGCTAATGAAAAACTGTTTTTT. Based on the CDR3 plus reference TRBV5-1 and TRBJ1-4, the full variable domain is KAGVTQTPRYLIKTRGQQVTLSCSPISGHRSVSWYQQTPGQGLQFLFEYFSETQRNKGNFPGRFSGRQFSNSRSEMNVSTLELGDSALYLCASRDGLGPANEKLFFGSGTQLSVL.

CDR3: CASSLGLYSNQPQHF. The CDR3, as DNA: TGTGCCAGCAGCTTAGGGCTGTATAGCAATCAGCCCCAGCATTTT. The rearrangement joins TRBV7-2 to TRBJ1-5, with D unresolved. V lost 1 base to trimming and J lost 0 bases, with 7 bases between them. Germline loops: CDR1 SGHTA, CDR2 FQGNSA. This CDR3 has 15 residues.

This clone occurred once. V gene TRBV19 combines with J gene TRBJ1-5; no definite D call. V was trimmed by 7 bases and J by 0 bases, leaving 16 bases between them. Germline loops: CDR1 LNHDA, CDR2 SQIVND (reference sequence). The CDR3 is 16 amino acids. The CDR3 DNA is TGTGCCAGTACCACGTCGGGAACTCTTAGCAATCAGCCCCAGCATTTT. Amino acid sequence: CASTTSGTLSNQPQHF.

This clone came up a few times. This chain links TRBV7-8 with TRBJ1-1, with TRBD1 identical over 7 bases. There are 15 residues in the CDR3. Germline loops: CDR1 SGHVS, CDR2 FQNEAQ. V shed 1 base and J 5 bases; nucleotides not matched to a gene: 7. Written as DNA, the CDR3 is TGTGCCAGCAGCTTAGTTTCCAGGGGGTTAACTGAAGCTTTCTTT. Encoded protein: CASSLVSRGLTEAFF. The complete variable domain, with remaining parts taken from reference TRBV7-8 and TRBJ1-1, reads GAGVSQSPRYKVAKRGQDVALRCDPISGHVSLFWYQQALGQGPEFLTYFQNEAQLDKSGLPSDRFFAERPEGSVSTLKIQRTQQEDSAVYLCASSLVSRGLTEAFFGQGTRLTVV.

This chain joins TRBV3-1 (or the pseudogene TRBV3-2) and TRBJ2-5; possibly TRBD1 or TRBD2 for D (6 bases each). This CDR3 spans 13 amino acids. CDR1 and CDR2 (germline): LGHDT, YNNKEL (reference sequence). V gave up 4 bases and J gave up 5 bases, with 11 bases separating them. CDR3 nucleotide sequence: TGTGCCAGCAGCCCTGGGGGGCCCGAGACCCAGTACTTC. It yields the protein CASSPGGPETQYF.

J is TRBJ2-5 and V is TRBV5-1; 11 bases match TRBD1. Trimming took 5 bases from V and 5 from J; bases not matched to a gene: 14. This CDR3 contains 17 residues. Germline CDR1 is SGHRS and CDR2 is YFSETQ. Here the CDR3 reads CASRRTGTGGSGETQYF. DNA for the CDR3: TGCGCCAGCAGACGGACCGGGACAGGGGGTAGCGGGGAGACCCAGTACTTC.